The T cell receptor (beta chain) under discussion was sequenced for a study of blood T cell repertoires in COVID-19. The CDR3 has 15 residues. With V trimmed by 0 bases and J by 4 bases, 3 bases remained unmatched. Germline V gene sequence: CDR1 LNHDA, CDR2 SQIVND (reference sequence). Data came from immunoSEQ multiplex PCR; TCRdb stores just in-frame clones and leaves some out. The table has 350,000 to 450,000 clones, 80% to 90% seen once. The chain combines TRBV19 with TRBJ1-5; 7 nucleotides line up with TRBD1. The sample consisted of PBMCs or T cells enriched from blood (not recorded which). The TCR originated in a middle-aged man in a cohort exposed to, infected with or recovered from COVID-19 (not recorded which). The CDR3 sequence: CASSIEGQSNQPQHF. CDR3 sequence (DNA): TGTGCCAGTAGTATAGAGGGACAGAGTAATCAGCCCCAGCATTTT.